This T cell receptor beta chain derives from a study of blood T cell repertoires in COVID-19. Study summary: PBMCs, B-cell-depleted T cells, or T cells provided the cDNA or gDNA that made up the material.

The repertoire was sequenced with immunoSEQ multiplex PCR; TCRdb's copy has only in-frame clones and lacks some. The sample shows about 240,000 clones, about 87% of them seen only once. J gave up 7 bases and V 3 bases, and 5 bases lay outside the gene matches. Per germline, CDR1 SGDLS and CDR2 YYNGEE. The CDR3 length is 13 residues. This TCR derives from a woman in her 70s with active or convalescent COVID-19. The sequenced material came from peripheral blood. This chain joins TRBV9 and TRBJ1-2; 8 nucleotides align to TRBD1. As DNA, the CDR3 is TGTGCCAGCAGCGGGTCAGGGGGCGTTGGCTACACCTTC. Encoded protein: CASSGSGGVGYTF.